The sample holds many counts of the clone carrying this T cell receptor (beta chain). The antigen remains undetermined. These data originate in a study of early T cells in non-severe SARS-CoV-2 infection. Across the whole study: Alpha and beta chains were unpaired, from unsorted whole-blood bulk RNA. Study-level points and caveats: The VDJdb matching leaned toward anti-spike CD8 responses and overlooked private and CD4 specificities.

The CDR3 sequence is 12 residues long. Trimming took 5 bases from V and 2 from J, leaving 9 bases between them. Germline V CDR1 and CDR2: SQVTM, ANQGSEA. The TCR library protocol was used to attach unique molecular identifiers. These identifiers were attached to individual cDNA molecules. TCRdb re-derived calls from the 5' RACE reads in MiXCR, one entry per CDR3 protein. This table has just over 25,000 distinct CDR3 sequences, around 4.5% appearing once. The source material was whole blood. This TCR came from an adult who was a healthcare worker with PCR-confirmed SARS-CoV-2 infection or an uninfected control (not recorded which). J is TRBJ1-1 and V is TRBV29-1; D remains unclear. The CDR3, as DNA: TGCAGCGTTTTAGGAGGAAACACTGAAGCTTTCTTT. This codes for CSVLGGNTEAFF.